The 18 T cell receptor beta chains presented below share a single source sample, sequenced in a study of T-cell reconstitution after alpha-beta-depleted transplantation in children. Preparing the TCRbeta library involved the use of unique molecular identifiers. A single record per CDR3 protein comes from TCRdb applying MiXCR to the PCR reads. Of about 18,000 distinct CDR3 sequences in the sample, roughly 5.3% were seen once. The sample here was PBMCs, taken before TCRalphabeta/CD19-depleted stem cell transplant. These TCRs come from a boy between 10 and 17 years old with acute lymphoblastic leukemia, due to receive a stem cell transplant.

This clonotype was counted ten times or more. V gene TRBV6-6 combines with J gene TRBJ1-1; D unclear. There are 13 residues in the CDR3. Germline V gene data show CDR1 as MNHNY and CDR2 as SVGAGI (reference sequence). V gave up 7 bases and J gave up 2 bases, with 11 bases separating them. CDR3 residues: CASTSTQNTEAFF. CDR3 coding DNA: TGTGCCAGCACCTCCACGCAAAACACTGAAGCTTTCTTT.

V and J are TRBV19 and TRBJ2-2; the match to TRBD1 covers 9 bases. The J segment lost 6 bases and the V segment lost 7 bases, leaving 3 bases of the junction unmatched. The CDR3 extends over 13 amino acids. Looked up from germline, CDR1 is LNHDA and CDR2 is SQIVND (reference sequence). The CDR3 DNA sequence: TGTGCCAGTAACGGACAGGGGTCCGGGGAGCTGTTTTTT. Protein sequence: CASNGQGSGELFF. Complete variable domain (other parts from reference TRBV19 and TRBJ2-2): DGGITQSPKYLFRKEGQNVTLSCEQNLNHDAMYWYRQDPGQGLRLIYYSQIVNDFQKGDIAEGYSVSREKKESFPLTVTSAQKNPTAFYLCASNGQGSGELFFGEGSRLTVL.

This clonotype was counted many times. In DNA form, the CDR3 reads TGCAGTGCTAGAGTAAGGGCTAGCGGCACAGATACGCAGTATTTT. It translates to CSARVRASGTDTQYF. The V and J genes are TRBV20-1 and TRBJ2-3; TRBD2 is a possible D gene (6 bases). Trimming stripped 1 base from V and 1 base from J, with 12 bases between. The germline V gene encodes CDR1 DFQATT and CDR2 SNEGSKA (reference sequence). The CDR3 covers 15 residues.

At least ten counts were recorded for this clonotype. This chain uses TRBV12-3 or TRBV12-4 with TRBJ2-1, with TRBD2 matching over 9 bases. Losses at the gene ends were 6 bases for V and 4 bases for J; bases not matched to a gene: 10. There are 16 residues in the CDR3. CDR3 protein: CASRSGQREVYNEQFF. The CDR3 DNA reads TGTGCCAGCAGATCGGGACAGCGGGAGGTTTACAATGAGCAGTTCTTC.

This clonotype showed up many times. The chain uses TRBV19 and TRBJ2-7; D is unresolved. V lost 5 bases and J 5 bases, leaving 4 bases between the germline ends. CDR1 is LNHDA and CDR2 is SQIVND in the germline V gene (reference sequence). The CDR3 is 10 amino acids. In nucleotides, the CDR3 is TGTGCCAGTAGTGGGAACGAGCAGTACTTC. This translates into CASSGNEQYF.

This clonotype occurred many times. CDR3 region: CASSLSAAFQETQYF. In DNA form, the CDR3 reads TGTGCCAGCAGTTTATCGGCGGCTTTTCAAGAGACCCAGTACTTC. The V call is TRBV27, the J call TRBJ2-5, with D hard to call. Between the trimmed V and J ends, which lost 0 bases and 2 bases, there was a span of 10 bases. CDR1 and CDR2 from the germline V gene are MNHEY and SMNVEV (reference sequence). The CDR3 sequence is 15 residues long.

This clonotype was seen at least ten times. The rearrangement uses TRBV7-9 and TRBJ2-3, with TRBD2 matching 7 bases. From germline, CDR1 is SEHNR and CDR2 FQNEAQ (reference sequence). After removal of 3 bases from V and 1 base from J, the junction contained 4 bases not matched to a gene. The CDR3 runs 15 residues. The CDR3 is CASSFGGGGTDTQYF. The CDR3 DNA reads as TGTGCCAGCAGCTTCGGTGGGGGGGGCACAGATACGCAGTATTTT.

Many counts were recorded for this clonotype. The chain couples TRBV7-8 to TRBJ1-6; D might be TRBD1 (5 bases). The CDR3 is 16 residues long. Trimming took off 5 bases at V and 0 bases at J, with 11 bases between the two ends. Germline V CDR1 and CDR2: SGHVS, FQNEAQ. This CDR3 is CASSRGHPSYNSPLHF. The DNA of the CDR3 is TGTGCCAGCAGCCGTGGACATCCCTCCTATAATTCACCCCTCCACTTT.

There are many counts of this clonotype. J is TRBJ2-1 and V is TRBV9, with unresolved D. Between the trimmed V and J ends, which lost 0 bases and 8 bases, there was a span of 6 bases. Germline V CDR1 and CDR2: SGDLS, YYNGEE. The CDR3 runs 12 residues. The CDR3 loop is CASSVVDYEQFF. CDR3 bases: TGTGCCAGCAGCGTAGTTGATTATGAGCAGTTCTTC.

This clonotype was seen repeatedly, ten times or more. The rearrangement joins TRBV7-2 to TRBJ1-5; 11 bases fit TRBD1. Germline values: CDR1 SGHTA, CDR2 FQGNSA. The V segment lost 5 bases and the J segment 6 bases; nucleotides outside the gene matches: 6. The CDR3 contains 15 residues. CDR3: CASSEGTGGSQPQHF. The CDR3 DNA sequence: TGTGCCAGCAGCGAAGGGACAGGGGGGTCTCAGCCCCAGCATTTT.

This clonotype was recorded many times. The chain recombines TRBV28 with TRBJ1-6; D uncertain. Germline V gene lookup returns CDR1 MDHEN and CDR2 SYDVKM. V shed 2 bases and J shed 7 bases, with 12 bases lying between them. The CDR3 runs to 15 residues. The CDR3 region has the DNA TGTGCCAGCAGTTTAAACGTACGGAGGAATTCACCCCTCCACTTT. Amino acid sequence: CASSLNVRRNSPLHF.

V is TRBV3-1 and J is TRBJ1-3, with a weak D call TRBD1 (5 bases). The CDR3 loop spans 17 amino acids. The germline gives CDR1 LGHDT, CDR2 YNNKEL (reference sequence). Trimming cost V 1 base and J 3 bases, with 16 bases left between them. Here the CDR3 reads CASSQAQGRRSGNTIYF. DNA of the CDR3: TGTGCCAGCAGCCAAGCCCAGGGACGTAGAAGTGGAAACACCATATATTTT.

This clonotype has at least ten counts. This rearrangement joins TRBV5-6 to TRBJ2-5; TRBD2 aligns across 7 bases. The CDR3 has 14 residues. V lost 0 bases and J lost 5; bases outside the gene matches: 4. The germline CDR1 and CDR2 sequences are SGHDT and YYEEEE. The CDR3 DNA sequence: TGTGCCAGCAGCTTGGGGACTAGTGGGGAGACCCAGTACTTC. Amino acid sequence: CASSLGTSGETQYF. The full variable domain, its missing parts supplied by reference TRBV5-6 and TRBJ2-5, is DAGVTQSPTHLIKTRGQQVTLRCSPKSGHDTVSWYQQALGQGPQFIFQYYEEEERQRGNFPDRFSGHQFPNYSSELNVNALLLGDSALYLCASSLGTSGETQYFGPGTRLLVL.

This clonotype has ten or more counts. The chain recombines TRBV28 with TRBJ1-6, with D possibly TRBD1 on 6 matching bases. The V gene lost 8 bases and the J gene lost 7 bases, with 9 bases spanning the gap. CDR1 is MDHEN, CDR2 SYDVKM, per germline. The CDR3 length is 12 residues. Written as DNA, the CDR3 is TGTGCCAGCCAGGGGCCCAATTCACCCCTCCACTTT. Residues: CASQGPNSPLHF.

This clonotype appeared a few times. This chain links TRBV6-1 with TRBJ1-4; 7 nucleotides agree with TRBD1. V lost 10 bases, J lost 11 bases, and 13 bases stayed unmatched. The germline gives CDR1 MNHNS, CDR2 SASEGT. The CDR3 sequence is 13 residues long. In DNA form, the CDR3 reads TGTGCCACAGGGACACAGGGGTTGACGAAACTGTTTTTT. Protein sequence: CATGTQGLTKLFF.

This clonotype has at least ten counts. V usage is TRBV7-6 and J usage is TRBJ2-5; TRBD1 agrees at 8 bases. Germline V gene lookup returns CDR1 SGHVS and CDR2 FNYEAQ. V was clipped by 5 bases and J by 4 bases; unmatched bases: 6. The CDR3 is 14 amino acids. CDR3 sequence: CASSGAGTGETQYF. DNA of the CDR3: TGTGCCAGCAGCGGCGCCGGGACAGGAGAGACCCAGTACTTC.

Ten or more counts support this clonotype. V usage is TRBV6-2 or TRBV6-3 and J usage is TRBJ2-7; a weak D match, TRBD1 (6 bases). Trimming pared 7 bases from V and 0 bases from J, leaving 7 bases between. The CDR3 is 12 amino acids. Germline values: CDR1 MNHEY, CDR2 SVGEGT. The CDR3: CASTDSSYEQYF. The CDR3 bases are TGTGCCAGCACGGACAGCTCCTACGAGCAGTACTTC.

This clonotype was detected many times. The CDR3 region has the DNA TGCGCCAGCAGCCAAGGATTGGGGGGATGGCCCCAGCATTTT. Protein sequence: CASSQGLGGWPQHF. This sequence joins TRBV4-1 and TRBJ1-5, with TRBD1 as a possible D gene (5 bases). Trimming stripped 1 base from V and 9 bases from J, with 13 bases between. Germline V gene sequence: CDR1 MGHRA, CDR2 YSYEKL. The CDR3 loop spans 14 amino acids.